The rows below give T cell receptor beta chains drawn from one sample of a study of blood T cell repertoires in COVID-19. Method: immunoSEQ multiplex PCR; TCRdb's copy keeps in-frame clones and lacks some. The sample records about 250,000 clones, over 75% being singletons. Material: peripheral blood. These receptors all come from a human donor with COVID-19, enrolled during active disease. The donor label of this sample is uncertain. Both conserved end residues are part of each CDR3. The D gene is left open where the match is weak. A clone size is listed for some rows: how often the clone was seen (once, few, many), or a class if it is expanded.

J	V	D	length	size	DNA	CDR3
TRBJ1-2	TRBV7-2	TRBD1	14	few	TGTGCCAGCAGCTCGACAGGGGGCAACTATGGCTACACCTTC	CASSSTGGNYGYTF
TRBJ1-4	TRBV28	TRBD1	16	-	TGTGCCAGCACTCGACCGCAGGGGGCTGGTAATGAAAAACTGTTTTTT	CASTRPQGAGNEKLFF
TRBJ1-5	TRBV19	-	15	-	TGTGCCAGTAGTATACAGACAGGCAAAGGCCAGCCCCAGCATTTT	CASSIQTGKGQPQHF
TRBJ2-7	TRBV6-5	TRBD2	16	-	TGTGCCAGCAGTTACTCTGGACTAGCGGGGGTCTACGAGCAGTACTTC	CASSYSGLAGVYEQYF
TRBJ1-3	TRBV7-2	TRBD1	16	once	TGTGCCAGCAGCCAACGGGACAGGGGTCCCGGAAACACCATATATTTT	CASSQRDRGPGNTIYF
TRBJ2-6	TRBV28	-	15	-	TGTGCCAGCAGTCAAAGCAGGGCTGGGGCCAACGTCCTGACTTTC	CASSQSRAGANVLTF
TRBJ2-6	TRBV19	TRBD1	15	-	TGTGCCAGTAGGGACAGGGGATCGGGGGCCAACGTCCTGACTTTC	CASRDRGSGANVLTF
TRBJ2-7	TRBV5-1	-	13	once	TGCGCCAGCAGTACAGGAAGCTCCTACGAGCAGTACTTC	CASSTGSSYEQYF
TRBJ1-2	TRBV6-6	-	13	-	TGTGCCAGCAGTTACGGGCCCCGCGGGGGCTACACCTTC	CASSYGPRGGYTF
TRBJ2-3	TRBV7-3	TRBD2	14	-	TGTGCCAGCAAGACTAGCGGGAGCACAGATACGCAGTATTTT	CASKTSGSTDTQYF
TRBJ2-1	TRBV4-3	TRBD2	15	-	TGCGCCAGCAGTCTCGTAGCGGGAGGAGGAGGTGAGCAGTTCTTC	CASSLVAGGGGEQFF
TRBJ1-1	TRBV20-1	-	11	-	TGCAGTGCTAGAGTAATGACTGAAGCTTTCTTT	CSARVMTEAFF
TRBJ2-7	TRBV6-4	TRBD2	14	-	TGTGCCACCTCGCTAGCGGGAGTGACTCGGGAGCAGTACTTC	CATSLAGVTREQYF
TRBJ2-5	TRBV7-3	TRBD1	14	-	TGTGCCAGCAGCCCGGACAGGGGCAGTGAGACCCAGTACTTC	CASSPDRGSETQYF
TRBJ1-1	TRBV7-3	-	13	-	TGTGCCAGCAGCCATTCAGGGAACACTGAAGCTTTCTTT	CASSHSGNTEAFF
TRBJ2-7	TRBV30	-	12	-	TGTGCCTGGAGTTCCTTGGAGTACGAGCAGTACTTC	CAWSSLEYEQYF
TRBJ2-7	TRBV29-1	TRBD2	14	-	TGCAGCGTTAAAACTAGCGGGACTGACACCGAGCAGTACTTC	CSVKTSGTDTEQYF
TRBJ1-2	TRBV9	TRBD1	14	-	TGTGCCAGCACTGGGGGGGGACAGGACTATGGCTACACCTTC	CASTGGGQDYGYTF
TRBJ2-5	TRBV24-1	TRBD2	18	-	TGTGCCACCAGTCTGTCCGGGGGGGCTTGGGACGGGCAAGAGACCCAGTACTTC	CATSLSGGAWDGQETQYF
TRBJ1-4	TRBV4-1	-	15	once	TGCGCCAGCAGCCAAGTTTTCAGGGTGGGGGAAAAACTGTTTTTT	CASSQVFRVGEKLFF
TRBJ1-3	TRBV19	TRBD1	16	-	TGTGCCAGTAGTACTTCCGGGACAGGGGCTGGAAACACCATATATTTT	CASSTSGTGAGNTIYF
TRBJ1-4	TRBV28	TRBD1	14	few	TGTGCCAGCAGTCGGACAGGGATTAATGAAAAACTGTTTTTT	CASSRTGINEKLFF
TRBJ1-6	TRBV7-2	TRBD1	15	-	TGTGCCAGCAGCTGGAAGACAGGGGGCGATTCACCCCTCCACTTT	CASSWKTGGDSPLHF
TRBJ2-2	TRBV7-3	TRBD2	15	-	TGTGCCAGCAGCCGGACTAGCGGGAACACCGGGGAGCTGTTTTTT	CASSRTSGNTGELFF
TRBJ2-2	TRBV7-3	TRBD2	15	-	TGTGCCAGCGGGGTAGCGGGAGGGAACACCGGGGAGCTGTTTTTT	CASGVAGGNTGELFF
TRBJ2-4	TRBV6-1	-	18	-	TGTGCCAGCAGTGAAGGGCAAGGGGTTGGAGCCGAAAGCAACATTCAGTACTTC	CASSEGQGVGAESNIQYF
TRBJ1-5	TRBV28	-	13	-	TGTGCCAGCAGGGGGACTTTCGATCAGCCCCAGCATTTT	CASRGTFDQPQHF
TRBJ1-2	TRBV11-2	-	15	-	TGTGCCAGCAGCTTAGGTAGCCCAAATAACTATGGCTACACCTTC	CASSLGSPNNYGYTF